The next 32 T cell receptor beta chains were all read from a single sample in a study of blood T cell repertoires in COVID-19. The table came from immunoSEQ multiplex PCR; TCRdb's copy has only in-frame clones and leaves some out. The table includes roughly 130,000 clones, roughly four fifths detected once. Sequenced: peripheral blood. Every receptor here comes from a woman aged 50 to 60 with acute or convalescent COVID-19.

The V gene is TRBV2, the J gene TRBJ1-5; D remains unclear. Per germline, CDR1 SNHLY and CDR2 FYNNEI. There are 14 residues in the CDR3. Deletions cut 5 bases from V and 1 base from J, with 9 bases between. CDR3 in amino acids: CASSQTGSNQPQHF. CDR3 in DNA: TGTGCCAGCAGTCAAACGGGAAGCAATCAGCCCCAGCATTTT.

This chain joins TRBV10-1 and TRBJ1-1; D perhaps matches TRBD1 (5 bases). V lost 6 bases and J 1 base, leaving 9 bases between the germline ends. Per germline, CDR1 WNHNN and CDR2 SYGVQD (reference sequence). This CDR3 has 13 residues. The CDR3 region has the DNA TGCGCCAGCAGCTTCCAGGGGAACACTGAAGCTTTCTTT. Translation gives CASSFQGNTEAFF.

The V gene is TRBV27, the J gene TRBJ2-3; 10 bases agree with TRBD2. V was clipped by 6 bases and J by 1 base; unmatched bases: 16. The CDR3 has 19 amino acids. Per the germline V gene, CDR1 is MNHEY and CDR2 is SMNVEV (reference sequence). The CDR3 reads CASRLGLAGADSRTDTQYF. CDR3 bases: TGTGCCAGCAGGCTAGGGCTAGCGGGGGCCGATAGCCGCACAGATACGCAGTATTTT.

The V and J genes are TRBV3-1 (or the pseudogene TRBV3-2) and TRBJ2-5, with D tentatively TRBD2 (5 bases). The CDR3 loop spans 15 amino acids. Germline V gene data show CDR1 as LGHDT and CDR2 as YNNKEL (reference sequence). V lost 2 bases and J 1 base, leaving 11 bases between the germline ends. The CDR3 loop is CASSQTGRSQETQYF. CDR3 sequence (DNA): TGTGCCAGCAGCCAAACGGGGAGAAGCCAAGAGACCCAGTACTTC.

The chain uses TRBV6-1 and TRBJ1-2; the match to TRBD1 covers 10 bases. The CDR3 length is 15 residues. Germline CDR1 MNHNS, CDR2 SASEGT. The V gene end was trimmed by 2 bases and the J gene end by 6 bases; junction bases not matched to a gene: 6. The DNA for the CDR3 is TGTGCCAGCAGTGAACTGAGACAGGGGGCGGATGGCTACACCTTC. It encodes CASSELRQGADGYTF.

This sequence joins TRBV28 and TRBJ2-7, with D perhaps TRBD1 (6 bases). Per the germline V gene, CDR1 is MDHEN and CDR2 is SYDVKM. The CDR3 is made up of 14 amino acids. V dropped 4 bases and J dropped 9 bases, with 19 bases sitting between them. The CDR3 region has the DNA TGTGCCAGCAGTTCTCAACAACAGGGTTTAAGGCAGTACTTC. Amino acids: CASSSQQQGLRQYF. Full variable domain (rest looked up from reference TRBV28 and TRBJ2-7): DVKVTQSSRYLVKRTGEKVFLECVQDMDHENMFWYRQDPGLGLRLIYFSYDVKMKEKGDIPEGYSVSREKKERFSLILESASTNQTSMYLCASSSQQQGLRQYFGPGTRLTVT.

This clone was detected once. This rearrangement joins TRBV20-1 to TRBJ2-1; 9 bases line up with TRBD2. The J segment lost 7 bases and the V segment lost 3 bases, leaving 7 bases of the junction unmatched. The germline CDR1 and CDR2 sequences are DFQATT and SNEGSKA (reference sequence). This CDR3 is built from 14 residues. The CDR3 DNA reads TGCAGTGCTAGTAGCGGGGGCGGTATGAATGAGCAGTTCTTC. Encoded protein: CSASSGGGMNEQFF.

This clone was found a few times. J is TRBJ2-7 and V is TRBV6-5, with 9 nucleotides matching TRBD1. Per the germline V gene, CDR1 is MNHEY and CDR2 is SVGAGI. This CDR3 has 14 amino acids. Trimming at V came to 7 bases and at J to 4 bases, leaving 8 bases not matched to a gene. The CDR3 DNA follows: TGTGCCAGCAAGGCCGGGACAGGGTCTTACGAGCAGTACTTC. This codes for CASKAGTGSYEQYF.

The chain joins TRBV3-1 (or the pseudogene TRBV3-2) to TRBJ2-3, with 9 bases aligning to TRBD1. This CDR3 comprises 17 residues. Per the germline V gene, CDR1 is LGHDT and CDR2 is YNNKEL (reference sequence). Losses at the gene ends were 3 bases for V and 4 bases for J; bases not matched to a gene: 11. CDR3 DNA sequence: TGTGCCAGCAGCCAGGGGGCCGGGACAGGGCTTGCAGATACGCAGTATTTT. Residues: CASSQGAGTGLADTQYF.

This clone was counted once. This sequence joins TRBV7-9 and TRBJ1-4; no firm D call. The CDR3 is 14 amino acids. The germline V and J ends were trimmed by 6 bases and 4 bases, with 12 bases remaining between them. Germline values: CDR1 SEHNR, CDR2 FQNEAQ (reference sequence). CDR3 DNA sequence: TGTGCCAGCAGTCCATCCGGGGTTAATGAAAAACTGTTTTTT. It specifies CASSPSGVNEKLFF. The whole variable domain, remainder taken from reference TRBV7-9 and TRBJ1-4, is DTGVSQNPRHKITKRGQNVTFRCDPISEHNRLYWYRQTLGQGPEFLTYFQNEAQLEKSRLLSDRFSAERPKGSFSTLEIQRTEQGDSAMYLCASSPSGVNEKLFFGSGTQLSVL.

The chain combines TRBV5-1 with TRBJ1-4, with D perhaps matching TRBD1 (6 bases). The V gene lost 5 bases and the J gene lost 2 bases, with 19 bases spanning the gap. CDR3 size: 17 residues. The germline gives CDR1 SGHRS, CDR2 YFSETQ. CDR3 bases: TGCGCCAGCAGTCTTAGGCCTGTTGGGGGCACTAATGAAAAACTGTTTTTT. Its protein product is CASSLRPVGGTNEKLFF.

The chain recombines TRBV9 with TRBJ2-5; TRBD1 matches 9 bases. Germline V lookup: CDR1 SGDLS, CDR2 YYNGEE. The V gene end was trimmed by 4 bases and the J gene end by 1 base; junction bases not matched to a gene: 11. The CDR3 is 17 amino acids. The CDR3 protein is CASSPRGTGITQETQYF. The CDR3 nucleotides are TGTGCCAGCAGCCCCCGAGGGACAGGGATAACCCAAGAGACCCAGTACTTC.

CDR3 nucleotides: TGTGCCACCAGCAGAGAAGGGGGCTCCTACAATGAGCAGTTCTTC. Residues: CATSREGGSYNEQFF. This sequence joins TRBV15 and TRBJ2-1, with D perhaps TRBD1 (6 bases). Germline loops: CDR1 LNHNV, CDR2 YYDKDF (reference sequence). Trimming left V 0 bases short and J 0 bases short, with 6 bases between. This CDR3 has 15 residues.

The chain employs TRBV3-1 (or the pseudogene TRBV3-2) and TRBJ1-5; tentative D call: TRBD1 (5 bases). Trimming left V 0 bases short and J 3 bases short, with 18 bases between. The CDR3 is 18 residues long. Germline lookup yields CDR1 LGHDT and CDR2 YNNKEL (reference sequence). CDR3 in amino acids: CASSQEIQDTFFNQPQHF. The CDR3 DNA sequence: TGTGCCAGCAGCCAAGAAATCCAGGACACCTTTTTCAATCAGCCCCAGCATTTT.

In this sample, this clone turned up once. This chain links TRBV6-5 with TRBJ1-1; 9 bases match TRBD1. V dropped 6 bases and J dropped 0; count of bases not matched to a gene: 5. Germline CDR1 is MNHEY and CDR2 is SVGAGI. The CDR3 extends over 15 amino acids. The CDR3 region has the DNA TGTGCCAGCAGATCCGGGACAGGGATGAACACTGAAGCTTTCTTT. Its protein is CASRSGTGMNTEAFF.

The chain carries TRBV4-2 and TRBJ1-3; 11 positions match TRBD1. The CDR3 loop spans 17 amino acids. V lost 5 bases to trimming and J lost 0 bases; unmatched junction nucleotides: 6. The V gene's germline CDR1 is LGHNA and CDR2 YNFKEQ. CDR3 sequence (DNA): TGTGCCAGCAGCGAACGGACAGGGGGCTTCTCTGGAAACACCATATATTTT. Encoded protein: CASSERTGGFSGNTIYF.

The chain links TRBV19 to TRBJ1-2; D is possibly TRBD1 (5 bases). Germline V gives CDR1 LNHDA, CDR2 SQIVND (reference sequence). The CDR3 sequence is 14 residues long. V was pared by 4 bases and J by 4 bases, with 13 bases between. The CDR3 protein is CASSRGDSTYGYTF. The CDR3 DNA is TGTGCCAGTAGTAGGGGTGACAGCACCTATGGCTACACCTTC.

The V and J genes are TRBV6-1 and TRBJ2-2, with 7 positions matching TRBD1. CDR3 length: 16 residues. Germline V gives CDR1 MNHNS, CDR2 SASEGT. V lost 1 base, J lost 8 bases, and 10 bases stayed unmatched. CDR3 nucleotides: TGTGCCAGCAGTGAAGTAGTGGGAACAGGGGATGGGGAGCTGTTTTTT. It codes for CASSEVVGTGDGELFF.

This sequence joins TRBV3-1 (or the pseudogene TRBV3-2) and TRBJ1-1; TRBD1 agrees at 7 bases. CDR3 size: 15 residues. The V gene end was trimmed by 4 bases and the J gene end by 1 base; junction bases not matched to a gene: 6. Per the germline V gene, CDR1 is LGHDT and CDR2 is YNNKEL (reference sequence). The CDR3 DNA follows: TGTGCCAGCAGCCGTAAACAGGGGCCGAACACTGAAGCTTTCTTT. This translates into CASSRKQGPNTEAFF.

The chain is built from TRBV7-9 and TRBJ1-5; 7 bases are a match to TRBD1. Germline CDR1 reads SEHNR; CDR2 reads FQNEAQ (reference sequence). This CDR3 has 15 residues. V lost 5 bases to trimming and J lost 3 bases; unmatched junction nucleotides: 7. DNA for the CDR3: TGTGCCAGCAGCCGACAGGGATCCTTCAATCAGCCCCAGCATTTT. This sequence encodes CASSRQGSFNQPQHF.

J is TRBJ2-7 and V is TRBV11-2, with TRBD1 as a possible D gene (6 bases). Germline CDR1 SGHAT, CDR2 FQNNGV. The CDR3 length is 14 residues. V lost 5 bases, J lost 7 bases, and 18 bases lay in between. The CDR3 region has the DNA TGTGCCAGCAGCCCCGATACTGGGGGCGGGGAGCAGTACTTC. This gives the protein CASSPDTGGGEQYF. Full variable domain (outside the CDR3, taken from reference TRBV11-2 and TRBJ2-7): EAGVAQSPRYKIIEKRQSVAFWCNPISGHATLYWYQQILGQGPKLLIQFQNNGVVDDSQLPKDRFSAERLKGVDSTLKIQPAKLEDSAVYLCASSPDTGGGEQYFGPGTRLTVT.

This chain connects TRBV5-4 to TRBJ2-3, with 8 bases lining up with TRBD1. Per germline, CDR1 SGHNT and CDR2 YYREEE (reference sequence). The CDR3 is 15 residues long. The junction had 7 bases not matched to a gene; V was cut back by 4 bases and J by 3 bases. CDR3 protein: CASSDQGAGTDTQYF. The CDR3 DNA sequence: TGTGCCAGCAGCGACCAGGGGGCTGGTACAGATACGCAGTATTTT. Variable domain in full (rest from reference TRBV5-4 and TRBJ2-3): ETGVTQSPTHLIKTRGQQVTLRCSSQSGHNTVSWYQQALGQGPQFIFQYYREEENGRGNFPPRFSGLQFPNYSSELNVNALELDDSALYLCASSDQGAGTDTQYFGPGTRLTVL.

The chain combines TRBV25-1 with TRBJ1-5, with no clear D. The V end was cut by 2 bases, the J end by 4 bases, with 12 bases between. This CDR3 region has 15 residues. In germline, CDR1 is MGHDK, CDR2 SYGVNS. The CDR3 DNA sequence: TGTGCCAGCAGTGAAAGCGGAGGTCCAAATCAGCCCCAGCATTTT. This encodes CASSESGGPNQPQHF. Using reference TRBV25-1 and TRBJ1-5 for the parts outside the CDR3, the full variable domain is EADIYQTPRYLVIGTGKKITLECSQTMGHDKMYWYQQDPGMELHLIHYSYGVNSTEKGDLSSESTVSRIRTEHFPLTLESARPSHTSQYLCASSESGGPNQPQHFGDGTRLSIL.

The V and J genes are TRBV6-5 and TRBJ2-7; D gene ambiguous. V lost 4 bases and J 4 bases, leaving 11 bases between the germline ends. Germline V gene sequence: CDR1 MNHEY, CDR2 SVGAGI. CDR3 length equals 13 residues. The CDR3, as DNA: TGTGCCAGCAGTTGGGCCTTCGAGTACGAGCAGTACTTC. Translating gives CASSWAFEYEQYF.

This chain links TRBV12-3 or TRBV12-4 with TRBJ1-1; a weak D match, TRBD1 (5 bases). The V end lost 5 bases, the J end lost 3 bases, and 10 bases lay between the germline ends. This CDR3 region has 13 residues. CDR3 sequence (DNA): TGTGCCAGCAGTGTCAGGGCTTACACTGAAGCTTTCTTT. The encoded protein is CASSVRAYTEAFF.

The chain has TRBV28 and TRBJ2-2; maybe TRBD2 (5 bases). The CDR3 spans 14 residues. Germline CDR1 and CDR2: MDHEN and SYDVKM. Trimming pared 4 bases from V and 6 bases from J, leaving 12 bases between. CDR3 in amino acids: CASSSSGLSGELFF. DNA of the CDR3: TGTGCCAGCAGTTCATCTGGACTTTCCGGGGAGCTGTTTTTT.

V usage is TRBV6-6 and J usage is TRBJ1-6; D possibly corresponds to TRBD1 (6 bases). The CDR3 runs 15 residues. Trimming removed 7 bases at V and 6 bases at J, with 16 bases between. The germline V gene encodes CDR1 MNHNY and CDR2 SVGAGI (reference sequence). In DNA, the CDR3 is TGTGCCAGCACTCTACAGGGAGTTAGTAATTCACCCCTCCACTTT. Translation gives CASTLQGVSNSPLHF.

The V gene is TRBV27, the J gene TRBJ1-2; tentatively, D is TRBD1 (6 bases). Deletions cut 5 bases from V and 2 bases from J, with 15 bases between. The CDR3 runs to 15 residues. CDR1 MNHEY and CDR2 SMNVEV come from the germline V gene (reference sequence). The DNA for the CDR3 is TGTGCCAGCAGTCCCCTCCCGGACAGAAACTATGGCTACACCTTC. It translates to CASSPLPDRNYGYTF.

The V call is TRBV6-5, the J call TRBJ1-6; 8 bases agree with TRBD1. The CDR3 covers 15 residues. Germline V gene sequence: CDR1 MNHEY, CDR2 SVGAGI. The ends lost 7 bases at V and 3 bases at J; junction bases unmatched: 5. CDR3 amino acids: CASNTGTGYNSPLHF. DNA for the CDR3: TGTGCCAGCAATACCGGGACAGGCTATAATTCACCCCTCCACTTT.

The CDR3, as DNA: TGTGCCAGCAGAAACATCAGGGGAGCTAACTATGGCTACACCTTC. Protein: CASRNIRGANYGYTF. This chain joins TRBV6-5 and TRBJ1-2; D might be TRBD1 (6 bases). The germline CDR1 and CDR2 sequences are MNHEY and SVGAGI. This CDR3 has 15 residues. Trimming stripped 6 bases from V and 0 bases from J, with 14 bases between.

V is TRBV18 and J is TRBJ1-2; a weak D match, TRBD1 (6 bases). CDR3 length equals 17 residues. Germline V gene lookup returns CDR1 KGHSH and CDR2 LQKENI. V was shortened by 1 base and J by 6 bases, with 21 bases between the two germline ends. The CDR3 sequence: CASSPRSVSGAGDGYTF. The CDR3 DNA is TGTGCCAGCTCACCACGCAGTGTATCAGGGGCAGGGGATGGCTACACCTTC.

The chain joins TRBV3-1 (or the pseudogene TRBV3-2) to TRBJ2-2; 7 positions agree with TRBD1. The CDR3 totals 15 residues. Germline V gene sequence: CDR1 LGHDT, CDR2 YNNKEL (reference sequence). V was clipped by 3 bases and J by 1 base; unmatched bases: 2. CDR3 in DNA: TGTGCCAGCAGCCACCGACAGGGGAACACCGGGGAGCTGTTTTTT. Translated, it gives CASSHRQGNTGELFF.